This T cell receptor beta chain was recovered during a study of shared clonotypes between healthy human individuals. Study details: Every donor yielded three CD4 naive, three CD4 memory, two CD8 naive and one CD8 memory plate.

Method: immunoSEQ multiplex PCR; TCRdb's copy keeps in-frame clones and lacks some. The sample contains millions of clones, about 92% of which appear only once. Comments on this clone: The antigen remains undetermined.

The study's findings and limits: Among the subsets, naive ones generally showed larger estimated richness than memory ones. Sharing across four donors was seen in 4.5% to 6.5% of naive CD4 clonotypes.

CD4+ cells underwent separation, giving CD45RA+ naive and CD45RA-negative memory subsets. This clonotype was obtained from a man between 18 and 29 years old in good health. The sample taken for sequencing was naive CD4+ T cells sorted from blood. The subset: CD45RA+ positively selected.

The CDR3: CASSLPGTGGSGYTF. CDR3 nucleotides: TGTGCCAGCAGCTTACCGGGTACAGGGGGCTCTGGCTACACCTTC. The chain links TRBV7-9 to TRBJ1-2; 9 bases match TRBD1. V shed 2 bases and J 7 bases; nucleotides not matched to a gene: 8. Germline CDR1 SEHNR, CDR2 FQNEAQ (reference sequence). The length of the CDR3 is 15 residues.